This T cell receptor beta chain was obtained from a study of CD8+ T cells in alopecia areata. Study-level information: The investigators scored severity in treated patients by the percentage of affected scalp area.

The CDR3 has 14 amino acids. J gave up 5 bases and V 4 bases, and 7 bases lay outside the gene matches. Germline assignment: CDR1 SNHLY and CDR2 FYNNEI. The study, taken as a whole, reports: A single nonresponder leaves the baseline CD8+ expansion link to response uncertain. Scalp clonality decreased significantly with tofacitinib, and so did expanded CD8+ clones among the top 100.

Treatment of the sample: oral pan-JAK inhibitor, 5-10 mg twice daily. A note on this clone: Its specificity is not known.

Extraction and reverse transcription of RNA yielded cDNA as the sequencing template. The method was immunoSEQ multiplex PCR; TCRdb's version includes in-frame clones alone and lacks a portion of them. The sample records 190,000 or so clones, about 60% being singletons. The rearrangement joins TRBV2 to TRBJ2-5; 7 bases match TRBD1. This TCR was recovered from a human donor with alopecia areata. The material sequenced was CD8+ T cells sorted from blood, taken at week 24, from a patient treated with tofacitinib. The CDR3 DNA reads TGTGCCAGCAGTGGGACAGGTCCCAGGGAGACCCAGTACTTC. It encodes CASSGTGPRETQYF. The full variable domain, its missing parts supplied by reference TRBV2 and TRBJ2-5, is EPEVTQTPSHQVTQMGQEVILRCVPISNHLYFYWYRQILGQKVEFLVSFYNNEISEKSEIFDDQFSVERPDGSNFTLKIRSTKLEDSAMYFCASSGTGPRETQYFGPGTRLLVL.